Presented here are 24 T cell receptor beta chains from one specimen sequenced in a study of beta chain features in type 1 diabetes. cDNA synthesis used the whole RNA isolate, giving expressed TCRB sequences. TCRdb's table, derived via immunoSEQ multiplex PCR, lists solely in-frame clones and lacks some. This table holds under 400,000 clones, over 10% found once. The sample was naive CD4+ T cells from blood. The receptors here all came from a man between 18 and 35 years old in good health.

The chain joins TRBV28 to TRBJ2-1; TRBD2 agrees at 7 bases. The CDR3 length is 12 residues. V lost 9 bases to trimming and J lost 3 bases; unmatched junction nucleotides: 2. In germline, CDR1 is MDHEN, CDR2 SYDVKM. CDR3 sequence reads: CASIAGYNEQFF. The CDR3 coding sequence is TGTGCCAGTATAGCGGGCTACAATGAGCAGTTCTTC. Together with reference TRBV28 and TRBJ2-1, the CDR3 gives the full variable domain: DVKVTQSSRYLVKRTGEKVFLECVQDMDHENMFWYRQDPGLGLRLIYFSYDVKMKEKGDIPEGYSVSREKKERFSLILESASTNQTSMYLCASIAGYNEQFFGPGTRLTVL.

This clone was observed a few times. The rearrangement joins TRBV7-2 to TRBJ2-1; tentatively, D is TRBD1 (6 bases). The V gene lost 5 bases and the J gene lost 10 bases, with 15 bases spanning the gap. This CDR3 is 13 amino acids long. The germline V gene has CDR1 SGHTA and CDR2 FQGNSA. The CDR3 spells CASSLRQAKEQFF. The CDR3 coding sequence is TGTGCCAGCAGCCTCCGACAGGCCAAGGAGCAGTTCTTC. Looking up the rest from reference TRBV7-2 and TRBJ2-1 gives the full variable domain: GAGVSQSPSNKVTEKGKDVELRCDPISGHTALYWYRQSLGQGLEFLIYFQGNSAPDKSGLPSDRFSAERTGGSVSTLTIQRTQQEDSAVYLCASSLRQAKEQFFGPGTRLTVL.

CDR3 coding DNA: TGTGCCAGCAAACGCCAGGGGGCGAGCGAGCAGTACTTC. It codes for CASKRQGASEQYF. V and J are TRBV2 and TRBJ2-7; TRBD1 matches at 8 bases. This CDR3 has 13 amino acids. V lost 7 bases, J lost 6 bases, and 8 bases stayed unmatched. Germline V gene lookup returns CDR1 SNHLY and CDR2 FYNNEI.

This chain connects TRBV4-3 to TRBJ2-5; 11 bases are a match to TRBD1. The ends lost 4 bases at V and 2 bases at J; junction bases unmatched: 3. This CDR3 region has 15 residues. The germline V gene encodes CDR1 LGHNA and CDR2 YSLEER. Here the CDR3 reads CASSLGTGGQETQYF. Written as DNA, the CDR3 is TGCGCCAGCAGCCTAGGGACAGGGGGACAAGAGACCCAGTACTTC.

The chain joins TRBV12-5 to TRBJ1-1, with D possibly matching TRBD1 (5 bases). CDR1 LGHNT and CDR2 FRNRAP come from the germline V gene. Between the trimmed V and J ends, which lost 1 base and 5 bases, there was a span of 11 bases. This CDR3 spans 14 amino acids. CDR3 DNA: TGTGCTAGTGGTTTGGGGGGGGTTCGGACTGAAGCTTTCTTT. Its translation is CASGLGGVRTEAFF.

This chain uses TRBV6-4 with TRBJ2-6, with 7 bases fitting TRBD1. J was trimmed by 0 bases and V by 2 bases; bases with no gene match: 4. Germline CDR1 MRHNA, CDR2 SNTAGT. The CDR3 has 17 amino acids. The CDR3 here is CASSDTGVFSGANVLTF. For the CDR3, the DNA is TGTGCCAGCAGTGACACAGGGGTCTTCTCTGGGGCCAACGTCCTGACTTTC.

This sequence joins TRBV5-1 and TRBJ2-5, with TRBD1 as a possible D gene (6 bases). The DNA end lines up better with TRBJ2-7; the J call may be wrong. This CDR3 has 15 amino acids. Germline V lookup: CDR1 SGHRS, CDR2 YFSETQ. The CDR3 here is CASSLEQGYSYEQYF. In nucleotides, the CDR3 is TGCGCCAGCAGCTTGGAACAGGGTTACTCCTACGAGCAGTACTTC.

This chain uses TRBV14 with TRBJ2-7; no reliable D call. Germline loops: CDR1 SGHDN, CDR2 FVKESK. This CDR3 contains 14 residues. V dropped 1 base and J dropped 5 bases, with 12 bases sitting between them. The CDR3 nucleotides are TGTGCCAGCAGCCAAGTCTTCCCTGCAGACGAGCAGTACTTC. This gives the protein CASSQVFPADEQYF.

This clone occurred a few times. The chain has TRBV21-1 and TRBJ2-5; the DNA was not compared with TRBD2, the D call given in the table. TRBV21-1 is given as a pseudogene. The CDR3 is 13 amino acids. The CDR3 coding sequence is TGTGCCAGCGGGGGGAAGTTTTCGGAGACCCAGTACTTC. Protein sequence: CASGGKFSETQYF.

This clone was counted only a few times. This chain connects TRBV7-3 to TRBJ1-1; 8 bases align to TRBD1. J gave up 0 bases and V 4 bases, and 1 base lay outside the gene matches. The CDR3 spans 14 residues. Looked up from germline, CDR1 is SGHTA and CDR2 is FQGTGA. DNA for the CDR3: TGTGCCAGCAGCTACAGGGGGGTGAACACTGAAGCTTTCTTT. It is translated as CASSYRGVNTEAFF.

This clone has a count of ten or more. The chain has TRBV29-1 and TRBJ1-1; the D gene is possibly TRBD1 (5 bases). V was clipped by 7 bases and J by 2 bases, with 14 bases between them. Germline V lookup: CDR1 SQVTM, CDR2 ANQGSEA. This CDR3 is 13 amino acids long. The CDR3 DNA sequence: TGCAGCGCATCAACGGGGGGAAACACTGAAGCTTTCTTT. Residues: CSASTGGNTEAFF.

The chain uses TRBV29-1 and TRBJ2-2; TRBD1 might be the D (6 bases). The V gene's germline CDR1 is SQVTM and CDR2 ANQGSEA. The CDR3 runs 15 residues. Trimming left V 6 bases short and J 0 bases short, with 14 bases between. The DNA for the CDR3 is TGCAGCGTGGGGTCTGGGGGCGCGAACACCGGGGAGCTGTTTTTT. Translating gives CSVGSGGANTGELFF.

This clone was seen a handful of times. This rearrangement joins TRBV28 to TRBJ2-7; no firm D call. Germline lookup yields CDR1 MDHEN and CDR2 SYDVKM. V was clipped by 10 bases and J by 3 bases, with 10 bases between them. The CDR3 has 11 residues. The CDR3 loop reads CATHSIYEQYF. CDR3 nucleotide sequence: TGTGCCACTCACAGCATCTACGAGCAGTACTTC.

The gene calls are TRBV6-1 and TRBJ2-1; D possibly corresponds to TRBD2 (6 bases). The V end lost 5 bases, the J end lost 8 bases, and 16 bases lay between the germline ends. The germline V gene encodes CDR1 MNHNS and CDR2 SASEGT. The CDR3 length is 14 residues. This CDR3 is CASSWPGEVDEQFF. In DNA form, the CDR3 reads TGTGCCAGCAGTTGGCCGGGGGAGGTTGATGAGCAGTTCTTC.

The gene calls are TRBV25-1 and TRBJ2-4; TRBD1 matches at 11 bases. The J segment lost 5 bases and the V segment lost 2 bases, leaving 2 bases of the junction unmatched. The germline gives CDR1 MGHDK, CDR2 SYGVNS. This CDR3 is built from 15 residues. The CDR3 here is CASSERTGGENIQYF. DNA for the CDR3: TGTGCCAGCAGTGAACGGACAGGGGGCGAAAACATTCAGTACTTC. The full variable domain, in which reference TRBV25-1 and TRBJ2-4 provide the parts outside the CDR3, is EADIYQTPRYLVIGTGKKITLECSQTMGHDKMYWYQQDPGMELHLIHYSYGVNSTEKGDLSSESTVSRIRTEHFPLTLESARPSHTSQYLCASSERTGGENIQYFGAGTRLSVL.

CDR3 protein: CASSLAKDRGTEAFF. CDR3 nucleotide sequence: TGCGCCAGCAGCTTGGCCAAGGACAGGGGGACTGAAGCTTTCTTT. This sequence joins TRBV5-1 and TRBJ1-1; 10 bases are shared with TRBD1. V lost 0 bases to trimming and J lost 5 bases; unmatched junction nucleotides: 4. The CDR3 covers 15 residues. The germline CDR1 and CDR2 sequences are SGHRS and YFSETQ.

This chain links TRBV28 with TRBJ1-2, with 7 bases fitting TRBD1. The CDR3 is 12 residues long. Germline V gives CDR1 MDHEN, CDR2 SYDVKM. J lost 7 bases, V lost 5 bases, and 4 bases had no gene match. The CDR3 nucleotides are TGTGCCAGCAGTGAGGGGGCTCGTGGCTACACCTTC. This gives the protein CASSEGARGYTF.

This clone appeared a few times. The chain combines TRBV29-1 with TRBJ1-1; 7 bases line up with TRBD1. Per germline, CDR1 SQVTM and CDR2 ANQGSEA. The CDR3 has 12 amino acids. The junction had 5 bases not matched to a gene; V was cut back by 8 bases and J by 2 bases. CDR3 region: CSPGQINTEAFF. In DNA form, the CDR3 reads TGCAGCCCGGGACAGATAAACACTGAAGCTTTCTTT.

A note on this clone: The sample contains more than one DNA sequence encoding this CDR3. The CDR3 DNA is TGTGCCAGCAGCTTAGGTGGGACAGGGAACTACGAGCAGTACTTC. This sequence encodes CASSLGGTGNYEQYF. The chain combines TRBV7-2 with TRBJ2-7, with 9 bases fitting TRBD1. Germline values: CDR1 SGHTA, CDR2 FQGNSA. The CDR3 has 15 amino acids. V lost 1 base to trimming and J lost 3 bases; unmatched junction nucleotides: 4.

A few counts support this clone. CDR3 amino acids: CASRGQGRYEQYF. CDR3 coding DNA: TGTGCCAGCCGAGGACAGGGGAGATACGAGCAGTACTTC. The J gene is TRBJ2-7, the V gene TRBV5-6, with 9 bases aligning to TRBD1. Germline CDR1 reads SGHDT; CDR2 reads YYEEEE. The CDR3 has 13 amino acids. V lost 7 bases, J lost 4 bases, and 6 bases stayed unmatched.

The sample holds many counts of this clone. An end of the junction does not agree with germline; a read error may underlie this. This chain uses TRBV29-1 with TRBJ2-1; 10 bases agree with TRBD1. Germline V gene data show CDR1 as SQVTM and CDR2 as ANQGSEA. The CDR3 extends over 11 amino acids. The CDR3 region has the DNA TGCAGCGTTGAAGGAGGGACAGGGGCACTCTTC. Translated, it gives CSVEGGTGALF.

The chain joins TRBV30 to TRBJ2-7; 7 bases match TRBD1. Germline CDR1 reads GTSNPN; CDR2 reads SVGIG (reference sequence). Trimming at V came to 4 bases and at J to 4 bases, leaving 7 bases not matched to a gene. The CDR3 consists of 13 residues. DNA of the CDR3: TGTGCCTGGACCCGGGACAGCATTTACGAGCAGTACTTC. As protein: CAWTRDSIYEQYF.

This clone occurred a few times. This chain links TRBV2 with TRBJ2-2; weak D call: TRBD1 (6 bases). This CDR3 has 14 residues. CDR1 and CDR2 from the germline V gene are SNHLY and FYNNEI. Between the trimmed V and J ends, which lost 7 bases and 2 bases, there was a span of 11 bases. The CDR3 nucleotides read TGTGCCAGCATCCACAGGGTCAACACCGGGGAGCTGTTTTTT. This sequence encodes CASIHRVNTGELFF. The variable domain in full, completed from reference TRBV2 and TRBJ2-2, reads EPEVTQTPSHQVTQMGQEVILRCVPISNHLYFYWYRQILGQKVEFLVSFYNNEISEKSEIFDDQFSVERPDGSNFTLKIRSTKLEDSAMYFCASIHRVNTGELFFGEGSRLTVL.

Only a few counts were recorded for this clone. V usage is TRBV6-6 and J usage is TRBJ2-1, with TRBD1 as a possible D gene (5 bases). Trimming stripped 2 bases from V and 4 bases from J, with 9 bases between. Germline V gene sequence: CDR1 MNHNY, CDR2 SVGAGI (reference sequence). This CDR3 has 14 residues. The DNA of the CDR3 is TGTGCCAGCAGTTACCCCGGACATTACAATGAGCAGTTCTTC. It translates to CASSYPGHYNEQFF.